What follows describes a single TCR beta chain. TCRdb's copy holds only in-frame clones and misses some; the assay was immunoSEQ multiplex PCR. The sample lists about 660,000 clones, approximately 90% seen once, with around 0.0099% in the top ten. This record belongs to a study of shared T cell receptors in the human thymus. The same data also went into a second study, on human thymus T cells. Per that study: Donors were healthy Finnish babies undergoing corrective operations for congenital heart defects. Thymic tissue was derived from resections collected during corrective heart surgery. Thymic and blood repertoires showed apparently biased V and J gene usage. Unrelated individuals were reported by related research to share highly overlapping thymic repertoires.

Sequenced: thymocytes. The TCR originated in a boy in the first two years of life with a congenital heart defect.

CDR3: CASSLVQGAGETQYF. The CDR3 DNA reads as TGTGCCAGCAGCTTAGTTCAGGGGGCAGGTGAGACCCAGTACTTC. This chain joins TRBV7-7 and TRBJ2-5, with 8 bases aligning to TRBD1. CDR3 length equals 15 residues. The junction had 6 bases not matched to a gene; V was cut back by 1 base and J by 5 bases. The germline CDR1 and CDR2 sequences are SSHAT and FNYEAQ (reference sequence).